One sample yielded the 9 T cell receptor beta chains listed below, sequenced in a study of vaccination effects on CD4 cells after COVID-19. Having been cultured for less than 13 days, the cells underwent CD4+ T cell isolation. TCRdb's table, derived via immunoSEQ multiplex PCR, lists solely in-frame clones and lacks some. In the table there are tens of thousands of clones, around 70% of which are singletons. Antigen specificity for these receptors is unknown. Sequenced material: CD4+ T cells from PBMCs cultured without peptide, taken before COVID-19 vaccination. The receptors come from a human donor who received a COVID-19 vaccine.

This chain joins TRBV10-3 and TRBJ1-2; TRBD1 agrees at 8 bases. Germline V gene data show CDR1 as ENHRY and CDR2 as SYGVKD. V lost 10 bases, J lost 5 bases, and 9 bases stayed unmatched. The CDR3 runs 13 residues. The CDR3 reads CANSEQGAYGYTF. Written as DNA, the CDR3 is TGTGCCAACTCGGAGCAGGGGGCATATGGCTACACCTTC.

The V call is TRBV5-4, the J call TRBJ1-2; 7 bases match TRBD1. The CDR3 is 13 amino acids. The V gene's germline CDR1 is SGHNT and CDR2 YYREEE (reference sequence). Trimming at V came to 3 bases and at J to 4 bases, leaving 3 bases not matched to a gene. For the CDR3, the DNA is TGTGCCAGCAGCTCGGGACAGCCCTATGGCTACACCTTC. The encoded protein is CASSSGQPYGYTF. Using reference TRBV5-4 and TRBJ1-2 for the parts outside the CDR3, the full variable domain is ETGVTQSPTHLIKTRGQQVTLRCSSQSGHNTVSWYQQALGQGPQFIFQYYREEENGRGNFPPRFSGLQFPNYSSELNVNALELDDSALYLCASSSGQPYGYTFGSGTRLTVV.

The chain combines TRBV6-1 with TRBJ2-3; no clear D gene. Germline values: CDR1 MNHNS, CDR2 SASEGT. The germline V and J ends were trimmed by 0 bases and 0 bases, with 7 bases remaining between them. The CDR3 runs 15 residues. The CDR3 nucleotides read TGTGCCAGCAGTGAAGCAATCGGAAGCACAGATACGCAGTATTTT. Its translation is CASSEAIGSTDTQYF.

This clone was seen a few times. The rearrangement links TRBV5-4 to TRBJ2-1; 9 bases match TRBD2. The CDR3 contains 16 residues. Looked up from germline, CDR1 is SGHNT and CDR2 is YYREEE (reference sequence). V shed 6 bases, J shed 1 base, and the junction held 8 bases outside the gene matches. The CDR3 nucleotides read TGTGCCAGCACCCCGGGACTAGCTTCGTCCTACAATGAGCAGTTCTTC. Translating it yields CASTPGLASSYNEQFF.

This clone came up a few times. The chain carries TRBV19 and TRBJ1-2, with D perhaps TRBD1 (5 bases). Germline CDR1 reads LNHDA; CDR2 reads SQIVND (reference sequence). CDR3 length: 14 residues. V lost 2 bases, J lost 4 bases, and 11 bases lay in between. Written as DNA, the CDR3 is TGTGCCAGTAGTATACAGGGCGGACCCTATGGCTACACCTTC. It encodes CASSIQGGPYGYTF.

The rearrangement joins TRBV11-2 to TRBJ1-1, with D possibly matching TRBD1 (5 bases). CDR3 length: 14 amino acids. Germline CDR1 reads SGHAT; CDR2 reads FQNNGV. V lost 7 bases and J lost 6, with 18 bases in between. CDR3 amino acids: CASNRMGLRSEAFF. The DNA of the CDR3 is TGTGCCAGCAACCGTATGGGGCTGAGGTCTGAAGCTTTCTTT.

The chain has TRBV2 and TRBJ2-3; D may be TRBD1 (6 bases). The CDR3 sequence is 13 residues long. The ends were cut back, 8 bases at V and 0 bases at J, with 9 bases in the middle. Germline CDR1 SNHLY, CDR2 FYNNEI. The CDR3 coding sequence is TGTGCCAGCTCCGGGACAAGCACAGATACGCAGTATTTT. Its translation is CASSGTSTDTQYF.

The CDR3: CASSLRGLGGGASDTQYF. The CDR3 DNA sequence: TGTGCCAGCAGCTTAAGGGGCCTAGGCGGGGGGGCTTCAGATACGCAGTATTTT. This sequence joins TRBV7-2 and TRBJ2-3, with 9 bases aligning to TRBD2. CDR3 length: 18 amino acids. Trimming at V came to 2 bases and at J to 4 bases, leaving 13 bases not matched to a gene. Germline CDR1 and CDR2: SGHTA and FQGNSA.

In this sample, this clone turned up once. The J gene is TRBJ2-6, the V gene TRBV18; no reliable D call. Trimming took off 4 bases at V and 4 bases at J, with 11 bases between the two ends. The germline V gene encodes CDR1 KGHSH and CDR2 LQKENI. The CDR3 extends over 15 amino acids. This chain's CDR3 is CASSLQPSGANVLTF. CDR3 bases: TGTGCCAGCTCACTTCAACCTTCCGGGGCCAACGTCCTGACTTTC.